Following are 24 T cell receptor beta chains from one sample sequenced in a study of T cells after yellow fever vaccination. TCRdb processed the 5' RACE reads anew with MiXCR; each CDR3 protein has one entry. The table lists about 74,000 distinct CDR3 sequences, roughly 6.9% of them singletons, with roughly a third in the top ten. The sequencing used CD8+ T cells sorted from PBMCs, collected about 5 days after the first yellow fever vaccination. These receptors were collected from a young man who received the YFV17D yellow fever vaccine.

V and J are TRBV20-1 and TRBJ1-1; D is undetermined. CDR1 and CDR2 (germline): DFQATT, SNEGSKA (reference sequence). CDR3 length: 15 residues. The CDR3 loop reads CSAFLIGSSNTEAFF. The CDR3 coding sequence is TGCAGCGCTTTCCTGATTGGTTCCTCGAACACTGAAGCTTTCTTT.

At least ten counts were recorded for this clonotype. This chain uses TRBV19 with TRBJ2-2, with 11 positions matching TRBD1. This CDR3 contains 14 residues. The V segment lost 7 bases and the J segment 3 bases; nucleotides outside the gene matches: 1. CDR1 and CDR2 from the germline V gene are LNHDA and SQIVND (reference sequence). For the CDR3, the DNA is TGTGCCAGTAAGGGACAGGGGGACACCGGGGAGCTGTTTTTT. Its translation is CASKGQGDTGELFF.

The chain uses TRBV11-2 and TRBJ2-5, with 7 bases matching TRBD1. J was trimmed by 2 bases and V by 4 bases; bases with no gene match: 13. In germline, CDR1 is SGHAT, CDR2 FQNNGV. The CDR3 has 17 residues. CDR3: CASSSPWGQRVQETQYF. CDR3 nucleotides: TGTGCCAGCAGCTCTCCTTGGGGACAGCGCGTACAAGAGACCCAGTACTTC. The whole variable domain, filled in from reference TRBV11-2 and TRBJ2-5, reads EAGVAQSPRYKIIEKRQSVAFWCNPISGHATLYWYQQILGQGPKLLIQFQNNGVVDDSQLPKDRFSAERLKGVDSTLKIQPAKLEDSAVYLCASSSPWGQRVQETQYFGPGTRLLVL.

V usage is TRBV7-3 and J usage is TRBJ2-2, with a possible D match to TRBD1 (6 bases). The germline CDR1 and CDR2 sequences are SGHTA and FQGTGA. V was pared by 5 bases and J by 8 bases, with 24 bases between. The CDR3 runs to 17 residues. This chain's CDR3 is CASSLSVTSATGGELFF. In DNA, the CDR3 is TGTGCCAGCAGCCTATCAGTGACCTCCGCGACAGGAGGGGAGCTGTTTTTT. Full variable domain (outside the CDR3, taken from reference TRBV7-3 and TRBJ2-2): GAGVSQTPSNKVTEKGKYVELRCDPISGHTALYWYRQSLGQGPEFLIYFQGTGAADDSGLPNDRFFAVRPEGSVSTLKIQRTERGDSAVYLCASSLSVTSATGGELFFGEGSRLTVL.

This clonotype was picked up many times. The chain recombines TRBV11-2 with TRBJ2-3, with 7 bases matching TRBD1. With V trimmed by 6 bases and J by 11 bases, 23 bases remained unmatched. The CDR3 is 17 amino acids. In germline, CDR1 is SGHAT, CDR2 FQNNGV. CDR3 coding DNA: TGTGCCAGCAGTGGCCCCGGGACGAGAAAGCAGGGGGTATTGCAGTATTTT. Translation gives CASSGPGTRKQGVLQYF.

This clonotype was detected ten times or more. The rearrangement links TRBV4-1 to TRBJ2-7, with D hard to call. V was trimmed by 4 bases and J by 6 bases, leaving 19 bases between them. The CDR3 loop spans 15 amino acids. CDR1 is MGHRA, CDR2 YSYEKL, per germline. The CDR3 reads CASSPGSSLGSEQYF. The DNA of the CDR3 is TGCGCCAGCAGCCCCGGATCGTCCCTTGGGTCCGAGCAGTACTTC.

This clonotype was seen only a few times. The chain carries TRBV7-8 and TRBJ1-2; D may be TRBD1 (6 bases). From germline, CDR1 is SGHVS and CDR2 FQNEAQ. With 5 bases removed from V and 2 bases from J, the gap between germline ends came to 12 bases. This CDR3 is 14 amino acids long. The CDR3 sequence is CASSQGSANYGYTF. CDR3 DNA: TGTGCCAGCAGCCAGGGGAGTGCGAACTATGGCTACACCTTC.

This clonotype appeared a few times. The chain has TRBV4-3 and TRBJ2-1, with D perhaps TRBD1 or TRBD2 (6 bases each). V lost 1 base and J lost 4, with 11 bases in between. Germline CDR1 reads LGHNA; CDR2 reads YSLEER. CDR3 size: 15 residues. In DNA, the CDR3 is TGCGCCAGCAGCCAAGGACTAGGGGGATACAATGAGCAGTTCTTC. Protein product: CASSQGLGGYNEQFF.

This clonotype was seen at least ten times. The CDR3 nucleotides read TGTGCCAGCAGTTCGGGGACAGGGGGCCTCTATGGCTACACCTTC. This sequence encodes CASSSGTGGLYGYTF. The chain employs TRBV6-5 and TRBJ1-2; 12 bases line up with TRBD1. The trim removed 4 bases at V and 4 bases at J, leaving 4 bases unmatched. The CDR3 is made up of 15 amino acids. Germline loops: CDR1 MNHEY, CDR2 SVGAGI.

The chain combines TRBV11-1 with TRBJ2-1; D is perhaps TRBD2 (5 bases). CDR1 and CDR2 from the germline V gene are SGHAT and FQDESV (reference sequence). This CDR3 region has 14 residues. Trimming left V 1 base short and J 2 bases short, with 6 bases between. The CDR3 loop reads CASSLVATYNEQFF. Written as DNA, the CDR3 is TGTGCCAGCAGCTTAGTAGCGACCTACAATGAGCAGTTCTTC.

Regarding this clonotype: A read error is possible here, since a much larger clone lies one base away. The chain employs TRBV6-2 or TRBV6-3 and TRBJ1-5; D unresolved. Germline-derived CDR1 and CDR2 are MNHEY and SVGEGT. The CDR3 has 18 residues. V lost 7 bases and J lost 0, with 22 bases in between. The CDR3 DNA reads as TGTGCCAGCACCCGAAGAGAGGAACACCACCTTAGCAATCAGCCCCAGCATTTT. Its protein is CASTRREEHHLSNQPQHF.

This clonotype has a count of ten or more. The chain carries TRBV12-3 or TRBV12-4 and TRBJ1-5; maybe TRBD1 (5 bases). The ends were cut back, 1 base at V and 4 bases at J, with 8 bases in the middle. The CDR3 covers 14 residues. The CDR3 reads CASSLEGRNQPQHF. In DNA, the CDR3 is TGTGCCAGCAGTTTAGAGGGGCGGAATCAGCCCCAGCATTTT.

A few counts support this clonotype. V is TRBV27 and J is TRBJ1-6; D remains ambiguous. Between the trimmed V and J ends, which lost 2 bases and 5 bases, there was a span of 4 bases. The CDR3 sequence is 13 residues long. Germline loops: CDR1 MNHEY, CDR2 SMNVEV (reference sequence). CDR3 bases: TGTGCCAGCAGTTTACTTAATAATTCACCCCTCCACTTT. Translation gives CASSLLNNSPLHF.

This clonotype appeared many times. The gene calls are TRBV21-1 and TRBJ2-7. TRBV21-1 is assigned pseudogene status. This CDR3 is built from 15 residues. The DNA for the CDR3 is TGTGCCAGCCTAAAAAGGGATTCAGGCCCCTACGAGCAGTACGTC. Its translation: CASLKRDSGPYEQYV.

This clonotype was observed at least ten times. V is TRBV5-8 and J is TRBJ2-3; 12 bases line up with TRBD1. The trim removed 5 bases at V and 5 bases at J, leaving 6 bases unmatched. The CDR3 extends over 15 amino acids. Germline assignment: CDR1 SGHTS and CDR2 YDEGEE. The DNA for the CDR3 is TGTGCCAGCAGTCGGGACAGGGGGCTTCTAGATACGCAGTATTTT. This sequence encodes CASSRDRGLLDTQYF. Looking up the rest from reference TRBV5-8 and TRBJ2-3 gives the full variable domain: EAGVTQSPTHLIKTRGQQATLRCSPISGHTSVYWYQQALGLGLQFLLWYDEGEERNRGNFPPRFSGRQFPNYSSELNVNALELEDSALYLCASSRDRGLLDTQYFGPGTRLTVL.

This clonotype was seen repeatedly, ten times or more. The DNA of the CDR3 is TGTGCCAGCAGCTTATTAGGGGAGACCCAGTACTTC. It encodes CASSLLGETQYF. The genes are TRBV7-9 and TRBJ2-5; D unclear. Between the trimmed V and J ends, which lost 2 bases and 5 bases, there was a span of 6 bases. The CDR3 spans 12 residues. The germline V gene encodes CDR1 SEHNR and CDR2 FQNEAQ (reference sequence).

Only a few counts were recorded for this clonotype. The rearrangement uses TRBV7-9 and TRBJ2-7; maybe TRBD1 (7 bases). V shed 5 bases and J shed 2 bases, with 19 bases lying between them. Germline-derived CDR1 and CDR2 are SEHNR and FQNEAQ (reference sequence). This CDR3 comprises 16 residues. The CDR3 region has the DNA TGTGCCAGCAGCACGCGGTCAGGGGGGACCCCCTACGAGCAGTACTTC. Translating gives CASSTRSGGTPYEQYF.

This rearrangement joins TRBV7-9 to TRBJ2-1; D is uncertain. The germline V gene encodes CDR1 SEHNR and CDR2 FQNEAQ (reference sequence). This CDR3 region has 12 residues. The V end was cut by 3 bases, the J end by 6 bases, with 6 bases between. CDR3 in amino acids: CASSFGSNEQFF. The CDR3, as DNA: TGTGCCAGCAGCTTTGGCAGCAATGAGCAGTTCTTC.

This clonotype was seen ten or more times. The V and J genes are TRBV5-6 and TRBJ1-5; maybe TRBD1 (6 bases). The CDR3 totals 15 residues. Germline V gene data show CDR1 as SGHDT and CDR2 as YYEEEE. With 2 bases removed from V and 2 bases from J, the gap between germline ends came to 11 bases. This CDR3 reads CASSLQGSGNQPQHF. The CDR3 nucleotides read TGTGCCAGCAGCTTACAGGGATCGGGCAATCAGCCCCAGCATTTT.

This clonotype came up many times. V usage is TRBV4-1 and J usage is TRBJ2-5; the D gene could be TRBD1 or TRBD2 (5 bases each). The V and J ends lost 2 bases and 1 base respectively, with 17 bases between them. The length of the CDR3 is 17 residues. From germline, CDR1 is MGHRA and CDR2 YSYEKL. This CDR3 is CASSQQAPGRTQETQYF. In DNA form, the CDR3 reads TGCGCCAGCAGCCAACAAGCTCCGGGACGAACCCAAGAGACCCAGTACTTC.

This clonotype turned up a few times. The V and J genes are TRBV12-3 or TRBV12-4 and TRBJ2-2; D not resolved. CDR3 length: 13 amino acids. V shed 6 bases and J shed 2 bases, with 7 bases lying between them. CDR3 amino acids: CASRTENTGELFF. CDR3 DNA sequence: TGTGCCAGCAGAACGGAAAACACCGGGGAGCTGTTTTTT.

There are many counts of this clonotype. The rearrangement joins TRBV21-1 to TRBJ2-6. TRBV21-1 constitutes a pseudogene. The CDR3 is 14 amino acids. CDR3 nucleotide sequence: TGTGCCAGCCAAGGGAACTCTGGGGCCAACGTCCTGACTTTC. It encodes CASQGNSGANVLTF.

The chain uses TRBV15 and TRBJ1-1; D perhaps matches TRBD1 (6 bases). Trimming removed 0 bases from V and 1 base from J, with 6 bases in between. The germline V gene has CDR1 LNHNV and CDR2 YYDKDF (reference sequence). The CDR3 totals 14 residues. This chain's CDR3 is CATSRDRGNTEAFF. CDR3 DNA: TGTGCCACCAGCAGAGACAGGGGGAACACTGAAGCTTTCTTT. Filled out from reference TRBV15 and TRBJ1-1, the complete variable domain reads DAMVIQNPRYQVTQFGKPVTLSCSQTLNHNVMYWYQQKSSQAPKLLFHYYDKDFNNEADTPDNFQSRRPNTSFCFLDIRSPGLGDTAMYLCATSRDRGNTEAFFGQGTRLTVV.

CDR3 in DNA: TGTGCCTGGGAATCGAGGGGGCCAGGGGCCTCCGACTATGGCTACACCTTC. Amino acid sequence: CAWESRGPGASDYGYTF. The chain uses TRBV30 and TRBJ1-2, with TRBD1 matching 7 bases. V lost 5 bases and J lost 3; bases outside the gene matches: 18. There are 17 residues in the CDR3. Germline CDR1 is GTSNPN and CDR2 is SVGIG (reference sequence).